The entry that follows covers one T cell receptor (beta chain) sequence. The source of the sample is a study of T cell changes during pregnancy in multiple sclerosis. Assay: immunoSEQ multiplex PCR; the TCRdb copy retains only in-frame clones and omits some. The sample records about 49,000 clones, approximately 95% being singletons. The receptor was isolated from a female donor with multiple sclerosis, enrolled in a pregnancy study. The sequencing here drew on CD8+ T cells from peripheral blood mononuclear cells, taken in the first trimester of pregnancy.

For the CDR3, the DNA is TGTGCCAGCAGCCCCCGACAGGGGAACACTGAAGCTTTCTTT. It translates to CASSPRQGNTEAFF. The chain recombines TRBV7-9 with TRBJ1-1, with 7 bases aligning to TRBD1. The CDR3 contains 14 residues. V shed 5 bases, J shed 1 base, and the junction held 4 bases outside the gene matches. From germline, CDR1 is SEHNR and CDR2 FQNEAQ (reference sequence).